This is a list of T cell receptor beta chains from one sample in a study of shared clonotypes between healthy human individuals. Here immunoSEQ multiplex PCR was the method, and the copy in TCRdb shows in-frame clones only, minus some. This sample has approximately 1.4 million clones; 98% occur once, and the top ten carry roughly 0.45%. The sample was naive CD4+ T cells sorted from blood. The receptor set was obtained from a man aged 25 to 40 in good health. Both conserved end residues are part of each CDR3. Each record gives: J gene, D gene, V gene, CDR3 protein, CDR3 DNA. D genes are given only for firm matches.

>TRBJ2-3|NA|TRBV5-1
CASSLRLNTDTQYF
TGCGCCAGCAGCCTAAGACTGAACACAGATACGCAGTATTTT
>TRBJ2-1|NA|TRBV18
CASSLATAGRFYNEQFF
TGTGCCAGCTCACTCGCTACGGCCGGACGGTTCTACAATGAGCAGTTCTTC
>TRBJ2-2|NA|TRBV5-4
CASRVDRNTGELFF
TGTGCCAGCAGGGTGGACAGGAACACCGGGGAGCTGTTTTTT
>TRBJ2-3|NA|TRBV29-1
CSGRRTLGPWSGDTQYF
TGCAGCGGTCGGAGGACATTAGGGCCATGGTCAGGAGATACGCAGTATTTT
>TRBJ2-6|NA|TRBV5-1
CASWGQDPSGANVLTF
TGCGCCAGCTGGGGGCAAGACCCCTCTGGGGCCAACGTCCTGACTTTC
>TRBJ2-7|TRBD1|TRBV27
CASKRQGVYEQYF
TGTGCCAGCAAAAGACAGGGGGTATACGAGCAGTACTTC
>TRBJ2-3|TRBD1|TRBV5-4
CASSVQQGPDTQYF
TGTGCCAGCAGCGTCCAACAGGGGCCAGATACGCAGTATTTT
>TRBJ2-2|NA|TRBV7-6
CASSFSQGANTGELFF
TGTGCCAGCAGCTTTTCACAGGGCGCGAACACCGGGGAGCTGTTTTTT
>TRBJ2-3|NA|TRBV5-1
CASSLQARSTDTQYF
TGCGCCAGCAGCTTGCAAGCGCGGAGCACAGATACGCAGTATTTT
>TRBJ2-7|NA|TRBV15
CATSRDRYEQYF
TGTGCCACCAGCAGGGACAGATACGAGCAGTACTTC
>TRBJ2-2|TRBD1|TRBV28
CASSPPTGKTGELFF
TGTGCCAGCAGTCCACCGACAGGGAAAACCGGGGAGCTGTTTTTT
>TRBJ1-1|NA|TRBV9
CASSVAPRTEAFF
TGTGCCAGCAGCGTAGCTCCGAGGACTGAAGCTTTCTTT